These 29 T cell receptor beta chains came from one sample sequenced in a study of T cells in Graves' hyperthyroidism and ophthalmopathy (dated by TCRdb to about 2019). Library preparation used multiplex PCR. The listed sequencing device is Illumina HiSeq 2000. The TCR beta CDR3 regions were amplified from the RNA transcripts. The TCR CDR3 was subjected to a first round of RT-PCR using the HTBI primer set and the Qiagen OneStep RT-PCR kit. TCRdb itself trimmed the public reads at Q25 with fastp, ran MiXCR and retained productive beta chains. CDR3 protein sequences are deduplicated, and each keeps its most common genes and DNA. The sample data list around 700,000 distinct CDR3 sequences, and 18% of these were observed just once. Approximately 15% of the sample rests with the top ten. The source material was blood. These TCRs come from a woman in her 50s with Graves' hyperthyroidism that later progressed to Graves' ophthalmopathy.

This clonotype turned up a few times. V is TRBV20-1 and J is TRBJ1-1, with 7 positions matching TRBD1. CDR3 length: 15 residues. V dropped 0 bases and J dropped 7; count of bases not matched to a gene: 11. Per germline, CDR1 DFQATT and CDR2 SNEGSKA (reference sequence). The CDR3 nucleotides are TGCAGTGCTAGAGATCCCGGGACAGAGAGGTTTGAAGCTTTCTTT. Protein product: CSARDPGTERFEAFF.

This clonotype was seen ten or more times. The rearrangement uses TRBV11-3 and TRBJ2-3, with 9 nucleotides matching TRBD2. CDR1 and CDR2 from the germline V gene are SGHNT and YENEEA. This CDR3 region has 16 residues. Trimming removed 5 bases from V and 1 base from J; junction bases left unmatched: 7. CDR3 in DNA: TGTGCCAGCAGCGACCGTGTAGCGGGGGGCACAGATACGCAGTATTTT. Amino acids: CASSDRVAGGTDTQYF. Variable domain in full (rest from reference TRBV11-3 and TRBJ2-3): EAGVVQSPRYKIIEKKQPVAFWCNPISGHNTLYWYLQNLGQGPELLIRYENEEAVDDSQLPKDRFSAERLKGVDSTLKIQPAELGDSAVYLCASSDRVAGGTDTQYFGPGTRLTVL.

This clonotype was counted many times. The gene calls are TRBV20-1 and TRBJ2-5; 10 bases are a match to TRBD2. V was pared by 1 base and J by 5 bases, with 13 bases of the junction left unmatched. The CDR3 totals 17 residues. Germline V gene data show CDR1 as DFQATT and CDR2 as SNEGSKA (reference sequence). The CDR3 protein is CSARGGGSGGVYETQYF. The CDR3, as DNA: TGCAGTGCTAGAGGAGGGGGAAGCGGGGGGGTTTATGAGACCCAGTACTTC.

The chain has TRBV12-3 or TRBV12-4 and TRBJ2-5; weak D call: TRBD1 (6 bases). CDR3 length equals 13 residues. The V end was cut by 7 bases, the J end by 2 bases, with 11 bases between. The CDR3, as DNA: TGTGCCAGCACCCCGACAGGACAAGAGACCCAGTACTTC. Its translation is CASTPTGQETQYF.

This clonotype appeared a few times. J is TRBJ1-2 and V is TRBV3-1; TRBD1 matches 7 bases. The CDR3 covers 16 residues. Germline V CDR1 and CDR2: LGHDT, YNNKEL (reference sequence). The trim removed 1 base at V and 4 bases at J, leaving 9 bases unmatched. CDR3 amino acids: CASSQGGAGGVYGYTF. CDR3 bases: TGTGCCAGCAGCCAAGGTGGGGCAGGGGGGGTCTATGGCTACACCTTC.

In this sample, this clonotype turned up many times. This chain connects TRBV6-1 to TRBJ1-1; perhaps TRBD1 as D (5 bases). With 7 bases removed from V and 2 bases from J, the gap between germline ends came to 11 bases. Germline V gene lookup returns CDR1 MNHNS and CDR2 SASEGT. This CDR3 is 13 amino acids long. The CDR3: CASNWDGNTEAFF. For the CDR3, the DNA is TGTGCCAGCAATTGGGACGGAAACACTGAAGCTTTCTTT.

The CDR3 spells CASSSDRGVNEQFF. The DNA of the CDR3 is TGTGCCAGCAGCTCTGACAGGGGGGTCAATGAGCAGTTCTTC. V is TRBV5-5 and J is TRBJ2-1; 9 nucleotides match TRBD1. Germline V gene lookup returns CDR1 SGHKS and CDR2 YYEKEE (reference sequence). This CDR3 contains 14 residues. J was trimmed by 6 bases and V by 3 bases; bases with no gene match: 4.

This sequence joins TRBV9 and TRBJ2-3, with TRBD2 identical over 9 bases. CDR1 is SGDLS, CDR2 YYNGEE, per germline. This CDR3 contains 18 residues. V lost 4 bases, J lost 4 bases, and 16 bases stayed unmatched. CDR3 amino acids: CASSPLRAGGVGADTQYF. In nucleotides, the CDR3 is TGTGCCAGCAGCCCCCTGCGAGCGGGGGGAGTCGGCGCAGATACGCAGTATTTT.

CDR3 residues: CASSQEVGGPYEQYF. CDR3 coding DNA: TGCGCCAGCAGCCAGGAGGTGGGGGGCCCCTACGAGCAGTACTTC. The chain recombines TRBV4-1 with TRBJ2-7; D tentatively fits TRBD1 or TRBD2 (6 bases each). Germline CDR1 MGHRA, CDR2 YSYEKL. The ends were cut back, 3 bases at V and 2 bases at J, with 14 bases in the middle. CDR3 length: 15 residues.

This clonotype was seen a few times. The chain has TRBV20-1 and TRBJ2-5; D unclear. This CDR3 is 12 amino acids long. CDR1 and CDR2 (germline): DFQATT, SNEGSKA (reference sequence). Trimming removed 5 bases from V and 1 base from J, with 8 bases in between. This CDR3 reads CSAGTPQETQYF. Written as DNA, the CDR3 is TGCAGTGCTGGTACACCCCAAGAGACCCAGTACTTC.

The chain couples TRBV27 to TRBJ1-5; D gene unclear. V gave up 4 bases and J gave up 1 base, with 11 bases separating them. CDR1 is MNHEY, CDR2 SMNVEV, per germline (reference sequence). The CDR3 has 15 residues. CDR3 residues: CASSSRLYSNQPQHF. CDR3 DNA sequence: TGTGCCAGCAGTTCAAGACTCTACAGCAATCAGCCCCAGCATTTT.

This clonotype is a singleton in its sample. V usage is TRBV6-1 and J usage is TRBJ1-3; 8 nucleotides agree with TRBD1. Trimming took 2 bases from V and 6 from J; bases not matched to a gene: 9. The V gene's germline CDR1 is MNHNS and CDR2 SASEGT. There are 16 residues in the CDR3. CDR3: CASSEPWTGSENTIYF. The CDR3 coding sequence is TGTGCCAGCAGTGAACCTTGGACAGGGTCGGAAAACACCATATATTTT.

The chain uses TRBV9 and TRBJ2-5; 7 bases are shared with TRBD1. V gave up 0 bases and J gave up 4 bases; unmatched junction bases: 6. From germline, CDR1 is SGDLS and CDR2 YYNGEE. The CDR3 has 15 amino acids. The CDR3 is CASSVEEAGGETQYF. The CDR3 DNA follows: TGTGCCAGCAGCGTAGAAGAGGCAGGGGGAGAGACCCAGTACTTC.

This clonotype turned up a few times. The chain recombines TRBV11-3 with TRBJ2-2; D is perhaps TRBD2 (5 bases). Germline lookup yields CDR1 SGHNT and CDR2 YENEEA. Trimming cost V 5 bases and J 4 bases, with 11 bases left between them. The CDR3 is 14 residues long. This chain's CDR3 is CASSTGLSTGELFF. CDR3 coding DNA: TGTGCCAGCAGCACCGGACTGAGCACCGGGGAGCTGTTTTTT.

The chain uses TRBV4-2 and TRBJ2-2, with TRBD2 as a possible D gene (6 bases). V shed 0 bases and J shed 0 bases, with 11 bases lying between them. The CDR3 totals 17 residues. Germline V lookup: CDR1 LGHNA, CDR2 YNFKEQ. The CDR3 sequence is CASSQDFQRANTGELFF. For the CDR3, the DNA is TGTGCCAGCAGCCAAGATTTTCAGCGGGCGAACACCGGGGAGCTGTTTTTT.

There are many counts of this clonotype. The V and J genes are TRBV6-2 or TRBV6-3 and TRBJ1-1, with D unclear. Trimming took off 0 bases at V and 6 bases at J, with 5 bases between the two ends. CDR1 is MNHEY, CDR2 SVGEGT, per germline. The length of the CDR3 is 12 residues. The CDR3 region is CASSYSVSEAFF. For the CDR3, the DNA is TGTGCCAGCAGTTACTCTGTCTCTGAAGCTTTCTTT.

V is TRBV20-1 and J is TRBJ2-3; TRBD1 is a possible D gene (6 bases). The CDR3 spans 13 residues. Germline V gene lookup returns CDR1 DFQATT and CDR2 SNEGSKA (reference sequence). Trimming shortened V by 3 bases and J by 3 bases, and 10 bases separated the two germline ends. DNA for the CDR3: TGCAGTGCTAGCGTCAGGGGTACAGATACGCAGTATTTT. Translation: CSASVRGTDTQYF.

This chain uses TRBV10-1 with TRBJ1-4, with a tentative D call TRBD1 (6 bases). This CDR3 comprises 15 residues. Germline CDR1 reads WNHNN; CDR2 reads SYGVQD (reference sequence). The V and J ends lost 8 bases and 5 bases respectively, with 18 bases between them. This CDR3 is CASAPGRGENEKLFF. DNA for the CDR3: TGCGCCAGCGCCCCGGGCAGGGGTGAAAATGAAAAACTGTTTTTT.

The CDR3 region has the DNA TGTGCCAGTAGCCCCGACTCGGATGAAAAACTGTTTTTT. Its translation is CASSPDSDEKLFF. The genes are TRBV19 and TRBJ1-4; D ambiguous. V was cut by 6 bases and J by 6 bases, with 11 bases left in between. The CDR3 is made up of 13 amino acids. Germline V gene lookup returns CDR1 LNHDA and CDR2 SQIVND (reference sequence).

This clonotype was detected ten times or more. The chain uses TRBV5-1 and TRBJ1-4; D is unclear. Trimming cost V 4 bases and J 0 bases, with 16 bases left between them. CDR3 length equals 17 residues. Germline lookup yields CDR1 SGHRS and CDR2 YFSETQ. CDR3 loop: CASSLDATRATNEKLFF. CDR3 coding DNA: TGCGCCAGCAGCCTGGACGCGACGAGGGCAACTAATGAAAAACTGTTTTTT.

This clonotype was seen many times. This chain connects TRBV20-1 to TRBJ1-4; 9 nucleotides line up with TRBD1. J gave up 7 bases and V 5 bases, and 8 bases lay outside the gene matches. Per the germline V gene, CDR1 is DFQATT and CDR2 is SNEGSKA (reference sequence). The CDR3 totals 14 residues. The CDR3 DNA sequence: TGCAGTGCTGATGGGCGGGACAGGGCTGAAAAACTGTTTTTT. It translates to CSADGRDRAEKLFF.

The CDR3 spells CSARPLTENSNQPQHF. CDR3 bases: TGCAGTGCTAGACCCCTCACGGAAAATAGCAATCAGCCCCAGCATTTT. V and J are TRBV20-1 and TRBJ1-5; D unclear. V was trimmed by 2 bases and J by 0 bases, leaving 14 bases between them. The CDR3 totals 16 residues. CDR1 is DFQATT and CDR2 is SNEGSKA in the germline V gene (reference sequence).

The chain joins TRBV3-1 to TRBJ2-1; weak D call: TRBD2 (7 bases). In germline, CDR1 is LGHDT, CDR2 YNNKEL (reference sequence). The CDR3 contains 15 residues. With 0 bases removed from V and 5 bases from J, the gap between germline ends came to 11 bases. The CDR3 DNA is TGTGCCAGCAGCCAAGATTGGGGGGGCCACAATGAGCAGTTCTTC. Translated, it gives CASSQDWGGHNEQFF.

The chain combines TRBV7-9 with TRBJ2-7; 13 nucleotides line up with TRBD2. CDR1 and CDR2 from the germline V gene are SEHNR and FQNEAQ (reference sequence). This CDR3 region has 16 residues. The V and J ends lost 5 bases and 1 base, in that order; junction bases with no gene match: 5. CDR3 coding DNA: TGTGCCAGCAGCCCGGGACTAGCGGGGCCTTCCTACGAGCAGTACTTC. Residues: CASSPGLAGPSYEQYF. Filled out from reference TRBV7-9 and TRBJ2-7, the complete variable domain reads DTGVSQNPRHKITKRGQNVTFRCDPISEHNRLYWYRQTLGQGPEFLTYFQNEAQLEKSRLLSDRFSAERPKGSFSTLEIQRTEQGDSAMYLCASSPGLAGPSYEQYFGPGTRLTVT.

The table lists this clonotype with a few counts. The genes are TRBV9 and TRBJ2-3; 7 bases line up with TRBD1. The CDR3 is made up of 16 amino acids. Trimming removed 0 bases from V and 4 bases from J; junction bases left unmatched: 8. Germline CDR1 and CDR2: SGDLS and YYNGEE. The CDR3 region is CASSVVATGRSDTQYF. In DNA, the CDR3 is TGTGCCAGCAGCGTAGTGGCGACAGGGCGATCAGATACGCAGTATTTT. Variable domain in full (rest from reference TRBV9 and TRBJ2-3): DSGVTQTPKHLITATGQRVTLRCSPRSGDLSVYWYQQSLDQGLQFLIQYYNGEERAKGNILERFSAQQFPDLHSELNLSSLELGDSALYFCASSVVATGRSDTQYFGPGTRLTVL.

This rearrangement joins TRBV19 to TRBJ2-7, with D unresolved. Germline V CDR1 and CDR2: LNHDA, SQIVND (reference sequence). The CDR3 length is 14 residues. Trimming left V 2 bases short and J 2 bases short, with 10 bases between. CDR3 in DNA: TGTGCCAGTAGTATACATGCGGATCCCTACGAGCAGTACTTC. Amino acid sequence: CASSIHADPYEQYF.

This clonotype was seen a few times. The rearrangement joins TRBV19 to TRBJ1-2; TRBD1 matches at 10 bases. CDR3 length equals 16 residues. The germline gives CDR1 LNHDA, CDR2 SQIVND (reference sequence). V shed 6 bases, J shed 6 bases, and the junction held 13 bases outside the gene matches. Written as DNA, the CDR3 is TGTGCCAGTAGAGGCCCCGGGACAGGGGCGCCCCATGGCTACACCTTC. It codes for CASRGPGTGAPHGYTF.

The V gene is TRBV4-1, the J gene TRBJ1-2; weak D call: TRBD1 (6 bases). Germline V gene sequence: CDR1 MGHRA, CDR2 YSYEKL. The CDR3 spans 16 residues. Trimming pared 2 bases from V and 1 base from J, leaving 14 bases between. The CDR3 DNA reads TGCGCCAGCAGCCAACTTAAGGGGGGCCTTAACTATGGCTACACCTTC. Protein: CASSQLKGGLNYGYTF.

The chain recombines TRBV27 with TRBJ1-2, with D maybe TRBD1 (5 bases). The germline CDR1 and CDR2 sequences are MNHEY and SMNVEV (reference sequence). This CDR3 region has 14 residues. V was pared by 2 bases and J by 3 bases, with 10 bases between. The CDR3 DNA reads TGTGCCAGCAGTTTAGACGGGGCGGACTATGGCTACACCTTC. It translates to CASSLDGADYGYTF.